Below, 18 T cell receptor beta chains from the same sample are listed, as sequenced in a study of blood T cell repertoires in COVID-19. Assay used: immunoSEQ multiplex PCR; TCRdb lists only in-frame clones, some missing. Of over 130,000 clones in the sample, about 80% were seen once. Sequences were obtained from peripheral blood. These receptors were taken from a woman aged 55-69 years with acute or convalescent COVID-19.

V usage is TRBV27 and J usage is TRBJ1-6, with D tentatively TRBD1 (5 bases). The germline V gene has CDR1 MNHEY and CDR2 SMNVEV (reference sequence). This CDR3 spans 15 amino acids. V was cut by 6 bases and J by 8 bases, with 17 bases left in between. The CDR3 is CASRKPGGRDSPLHF. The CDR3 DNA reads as TGTGCCAGCAGAAAACCCGGGGGAAGGGATTCACCCCTCCACTTT.

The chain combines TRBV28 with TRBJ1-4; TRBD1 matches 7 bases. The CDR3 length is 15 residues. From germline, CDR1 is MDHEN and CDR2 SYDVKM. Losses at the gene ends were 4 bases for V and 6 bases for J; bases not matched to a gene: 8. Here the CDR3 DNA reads TGTGCCAGCAGTTCCGTTGCCGGGACAGATGAAAAACTGTTTTTT. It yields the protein CASSSVAGTDEKLFF.

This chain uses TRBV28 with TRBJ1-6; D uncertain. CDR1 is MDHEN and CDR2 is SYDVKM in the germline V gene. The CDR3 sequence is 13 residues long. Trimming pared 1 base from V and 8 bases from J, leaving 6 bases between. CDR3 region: CASSLLGDSPLHF. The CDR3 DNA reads TGTGCCAGCAGTTTATTAGGAGATTCACCCCTCCACTTT.

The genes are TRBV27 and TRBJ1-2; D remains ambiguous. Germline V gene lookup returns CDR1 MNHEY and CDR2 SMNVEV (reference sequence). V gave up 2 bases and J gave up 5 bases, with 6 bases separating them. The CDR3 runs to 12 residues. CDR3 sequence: CASSLRGYGYTF. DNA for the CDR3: TGTGCCAGCAGTTTACGCGGGTATGGCTACACCTTC.

CDR3 DNA: TGTGCCAGCAGTTCGAGAATGGATACGCAGTATTTT. Translated: CASSSRMDTQYF. This chain links TRBV12-3 or TRBV12-4 with TRBJ2-3, with D uncertain. CDR3 size: 12 residues. The germline V and J ends were trimmed by 4 bases and 6 bases, with 8 bases remaining between them.

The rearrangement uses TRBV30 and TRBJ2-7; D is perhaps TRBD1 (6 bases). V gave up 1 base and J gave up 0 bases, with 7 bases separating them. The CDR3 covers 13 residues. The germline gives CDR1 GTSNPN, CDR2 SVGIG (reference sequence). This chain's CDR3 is CAWSEDSSYEQYF. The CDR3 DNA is TGTGCCTGGAGTGAGGACAGCTCCTACGAGCAGTACTTC.

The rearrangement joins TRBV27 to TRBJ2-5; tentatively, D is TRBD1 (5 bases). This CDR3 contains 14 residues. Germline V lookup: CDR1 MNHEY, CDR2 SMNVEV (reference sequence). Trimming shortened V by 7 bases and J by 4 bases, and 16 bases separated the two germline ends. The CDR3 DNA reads TGTGCCAGCAAAAAAATAAGGGGCAGAGAGACCCAGTACTTC. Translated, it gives CASKKIRGRETQYF.

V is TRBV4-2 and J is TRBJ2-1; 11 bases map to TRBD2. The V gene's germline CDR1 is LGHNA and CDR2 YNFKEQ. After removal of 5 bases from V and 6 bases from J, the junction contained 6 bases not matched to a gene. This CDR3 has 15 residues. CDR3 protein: CASSGLAGGVNEQFF. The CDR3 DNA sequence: TGTGCCAGCAGCGGACTAGCGGGTGGAGTCAATGAGCAGTTCTTC.

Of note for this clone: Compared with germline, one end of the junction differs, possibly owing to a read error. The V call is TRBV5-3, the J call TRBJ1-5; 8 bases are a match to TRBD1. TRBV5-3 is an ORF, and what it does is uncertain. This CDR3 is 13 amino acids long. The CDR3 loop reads CARSLVMGQVWNF. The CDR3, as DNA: TGTGCCAGAAGCTTGGTAATGGGACAGGTCTGGAATTTT.

CDR3 loop: CASSSPSLADTQYF. CDR3 in DNA: TGTGCCAGCAGCTCCCCTAGTCTGGCAGATACGCAGTATTTT. V and J are TRBV7-8 and TRBJ2-3; no clear D. The germline gives CDR1 SGHVS, CDR2 FQNEAQ. The CDR3 has 14 residues. V was clipped by 4 bases and J by 4 bases, with 12 bases between them.

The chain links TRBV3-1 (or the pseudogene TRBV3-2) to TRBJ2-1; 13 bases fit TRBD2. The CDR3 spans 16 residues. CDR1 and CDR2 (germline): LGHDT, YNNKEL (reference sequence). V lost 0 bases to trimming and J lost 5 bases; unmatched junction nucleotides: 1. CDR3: CASSQETSGRNNEQFF. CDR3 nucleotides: TGTGCCAGCAGCCAAGAGACTAGCGGGAGGAACAATGAGCAGTTCTTC.

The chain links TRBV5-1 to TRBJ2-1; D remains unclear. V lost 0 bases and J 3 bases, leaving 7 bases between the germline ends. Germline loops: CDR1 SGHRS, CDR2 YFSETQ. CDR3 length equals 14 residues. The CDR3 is CASSLGSGYNEQFF. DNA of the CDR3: TGCGCCAGCAGCTTGGGCAGTGGCTACAATGAGCAGTTCTTC.

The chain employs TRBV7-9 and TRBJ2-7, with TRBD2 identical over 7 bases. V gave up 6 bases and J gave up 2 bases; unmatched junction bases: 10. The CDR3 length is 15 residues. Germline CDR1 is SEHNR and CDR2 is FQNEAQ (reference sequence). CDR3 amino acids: CASSLRGGTPYEQYF. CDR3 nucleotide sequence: TGTGCCAGCAGTCTCCGCGGGGGAACCCCCTACGAGCAGTACTTC. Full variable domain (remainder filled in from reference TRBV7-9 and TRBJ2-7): DTGVSQNPRHKITKRGQNVTFRCDPISEHNRLYWYRQTLGQGPEFLTYFQNEAQLEKSRLLSDRFSAERPKGSFSTLEIQRTEQGDSAMYLCASSLRGGTPYEQYFGPGTRLTVT.

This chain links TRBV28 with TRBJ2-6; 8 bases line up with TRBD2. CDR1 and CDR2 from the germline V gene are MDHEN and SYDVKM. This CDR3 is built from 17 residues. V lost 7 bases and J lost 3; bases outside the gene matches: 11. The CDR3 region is CASTPPAGGGGANVLTF. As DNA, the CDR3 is TGTGCCAGCACTCCCCCTGCGGGAGGTGGTGGGGCCAACGTCCTGACTTTC.

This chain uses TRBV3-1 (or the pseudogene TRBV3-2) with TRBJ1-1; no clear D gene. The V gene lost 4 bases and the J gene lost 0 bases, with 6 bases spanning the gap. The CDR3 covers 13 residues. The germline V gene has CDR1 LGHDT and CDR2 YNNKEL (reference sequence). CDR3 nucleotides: TGTGCCAGCAGCCCCTTTATGAACACTGAAGCTTTCTTT. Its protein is CASSPFMNTEAFF.

The chain's CDR3 is CASSSTGANQAFF. DNA of the CDR3: TGTGCCAGCAGTTCGACAGGGGCCAACCAAGCTTTCTTT. This chain uses TRBV3-1 (or the pseudogene TRBV3-2) with TRBJ1-1; 8 bases align to TRBD1. The trim removed 6 bases at V and 9 bases at J, leaving 9 bases unmatched. CDR1 is LGHDT and CDR2 is YNNKEL in the germline V gene (reference sequence). This CDR3 spans 13 amino acids.

CDR3: CASSGQGNTEAFF. In DNA, the CDR3 is TGCGCCAGCAGCGGACAGGGAAACACTGAAGCTTTCTTT. The V and J genes are TRBV10-2 and TRBJ1-1; 8 nucleotides align to TRBD1. Germline trimming cut 6 bases from V and 2 bases from J; bases unmatched to any gene: 2. CDR1 and CDR2 from the germline V gene are WSHSY and SAAADI. This CDR3 is built from 13 residues.

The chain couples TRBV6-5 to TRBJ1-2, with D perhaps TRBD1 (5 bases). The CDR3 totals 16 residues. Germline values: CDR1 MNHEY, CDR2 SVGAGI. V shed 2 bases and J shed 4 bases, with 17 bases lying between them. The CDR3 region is CASSYRQGPVPYGYTF. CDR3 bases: TGTGCCAGCAGTTACAGGCAGGGCCCCGTTCCCTATGGCTACACCTTC.